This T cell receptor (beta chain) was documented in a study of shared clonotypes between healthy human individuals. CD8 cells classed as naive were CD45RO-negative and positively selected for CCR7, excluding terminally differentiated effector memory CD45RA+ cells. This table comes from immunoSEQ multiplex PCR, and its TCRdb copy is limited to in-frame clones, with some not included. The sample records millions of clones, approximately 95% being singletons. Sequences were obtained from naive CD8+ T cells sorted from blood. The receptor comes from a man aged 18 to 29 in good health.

In nucleotides, the CDR3 is TGTGCCAGCAGCCGACTAGCGGGAGACCTCAATGAGCAGTTCTTC. Translated, it gives CASSRLAGDLNEQFF. The chain recombines TRBV6-5 with TRBJ2-1; TRBD2 agrees at 12 bases. The ends lost 6 bases at V and 6 bases at J; junction bases unmatched: 6. The CDR3 has 15 amino acids. From germline, CDR1 is MNHEY and CDR2 SVGAGI.